The 30 T cell receptor beta chains given below trace back to one sample, sequenced in a study of technical replicates of blood from a few donors. Profiled with immunoSEQ multiplex PCR; TCRdb holds only in-frame clones, not every one. The sample records tens of thousands of clones, about 92% being singletons. Sequenced: PBMCs. The receptors derive from a human donor in good health. Some clones in this sample may be carry-over from other donors' samples.

This clone was observed once. DNA for the CDR3: TGTGCCAGTAAGACAACCGGGACTAGCGTCTCAGATACGCAGTATTTT. Translated: CASKTTGTSVSDTQYF. V gene TRBV19 combines with J gene TRBJ2-3; 10 bases align to TRBD2. The CDR3 is made up of 16 amino acids. Germline loops: CDR1 LNHDA, CDR2 SQIVND (reference sequence). The J segment lost 4 bases and the V segment lost 7 bases, leaving 11 bases of the junction unmatched.

The chain recombines TRBV19 with TRBJ1-1; D call uncertain. The V and J ends lost 2 bases and 11 bases respectively, with 9 bases between them. CDR3 length equals 11 residues. Per germline, CDR1 LNHDA and CDR2 SQIVND (reference sequence). The CDR3 DNA reads TGTGCCAGTAGTATATCGGAGAATGCTTTCTTT. As protein: CASSISENAFF.

V usage is TRBV4-3 and J usage is TRBJ2-7; tentatively, D is TRBD1 (5 bases). The CDR3 contains 15 residues. V dropped 0 bases and J dropped 0 bases, with 9 bases sitting between them. CDR1 is LGHNA, CDR2 YSLEER, per germline. The CDR3 here is CASSQDGAHSYEQYF. In DNA form, the CDR3 reads TGCGCCAGCAGCCAAGATGGGGCACACTCCTACGAGCAGTACTTC.

The chain links TRBV18 to TRBJ2-3; 8 bases align to TRBD1. Germline lookup yields CDR1 KGHSH and CDR2 LQKENI. The J segment lost 6 bases and the V segment lost 3 bases, leaving 11 bases of the junction unmatched. The CDR3 contains 16 residues. The CDR3 protein is CASSPWTGKGKDTQYF. CDR3 nucleotide sequence: TGTGCCAGCTCACCCTGGACAGGGAAGGGTAAGGATACGCAGTATTTT.

The chain uses TRBV4-2 and TRBJ2-1; 11 nucleotides agree with TRBD1. This CDR3 has 16 amino acids. Germline V gene sequence: CDR1 LGHNA, CDR2 YNFKEQ. Germline trimming cut 0 bases from V and 7 bases from J; bases unmatched to any gene: 5. CDR3 sequence reads: CASSQEGQGAGNEQFF. The CDR3 nucleotides are TGTGCCAGCAGCCAAGAAGGACAGGGGGCGGGGAATGAGCAGTTCTTC.

The J gene is TRBJ2-3, the V gene TRBV15; weak D call: TRBD2 (6 bases). Trimming stripped 1 base from V and 5 bases from J, with 13 bases between. The germline V gene has CDR1 LNHNV and CDR2 YYDKDF (reference sequence). The CDR3 extends over 15 amino acids. The CDR3 DNA reads TGTGCCACCAGCAGAGGTCAGGGAGGTCTAGATACGCAGTATTTT. It translates to CATSRGQGGLDTQYF. Drawing the rest from reference TRBV15 and TRBJ2-3, the complete variable domain is DAMVIQNPRYQVTQFGKPVTLSCSQTLNHNVMYWYQQKSSQAPKLLFHYYDKDFNNEADTPDNFQSRRPNTSFCFLDIRSPGLGDTAMYLCATSRGQGGLDTQYFGPGTRLTVL.

The J gene is TRBJ2-7, the V gene TRBV7-2; a weak D match, TRBD2 (6 bases). The CDR3 consists of 16 residues. Germline CDR1 reads SGHTA; CDR2 reads FQGNSA. V was clipped by 5 bases and J by 3 bases, with 20 bases between them. The CDR3 DNA reads as TGTGCCAGCAGCCCGCATGGCCTGGCGGGGAACTACGAGCAGTACTTC. Its translation: CASSPHGLAGNYEQYF. The full variable domain, its missing parts supplied by reference TRBV7-2 and TRBJ2-7, is GAGVSQSPSNKVTEKGKDVELRCDPISGHTALYWYRQSLGQGLEFLIYFQGNSAPDKSGLPSDRFSAERTGGSVSTLTIQRTQQEDSAVYLCASSPHGLAGNYEQYFGPGTRLTVT.

V is TRBV10-3 and J is TRBJ2-7; the match to TRBD2 covers 10 bases. CDR3 size: 16 residues. Losses at the gene ends were 3 bases for V and 2 bases for J; bases not matched to a gene: 7. CDR1 ENHRY and CDR2 SYGVKD come from the germline V gene. CDR3 sequence reads: CAISDRAGGETYEQYF. DNA of the CDR3: TGTGCCATCAGTGACCGAGCGGGAGGGGAGACCTACGAGCAGTACTTC.

This clone was recorded only once. The chain couples TRBV7-9 to TRBJ2-3; 8 nucleotides align to TRBD2. The germline CDR1 and CDR2 sequences are SEHNR and FQNEAQ (reference sequence). The CDR3 is made up of 16 amino acids. J gave up 0 bases and V 5 bases, and 7 bases lay outside the gene matches. The CDR3 protein is CASSPARGGSTDTQYF. The DNA for the CDR3 is TGTGCCAGCAGCCCTGCCCGGGGGGGTAGCACAGATACGCAGTATTTT.

The chain links TRBV27 to TRBJ2-1; 9 nucleotides agree with TRBD2. This CDR3 region has 18 residues. CDR1 is MNHEY, CDR2 SMNVEV, per germline (reference sequence). J gave up 4 bases and V 2 bases, and 12 bases lay outside the gene matches. CDR3 in DNA: TGTGCCAGCAGTTTACCGGTTTCTAGCGGGACTCGATACAATGAGCAGTTCTTC. Amino acids: CASSLPVSSGTRYNEQFF.

The CDR3 region is CSGSRGDTQYF. The CDR3 DNA sequence: TGCAGCGGTTCGCGGGGAGATACGCAGTATTTT. The chain employs TRBV29-1 and TRBJ2-3; D is perhaps TRBD2 (6 bases). This CDR3 has 11 amino acids. V was pared by 7 bases and J by 5 bases, with 10 bases between. Germline CDR1 is SQVTM and CDR2 is ANQGSEA.

The chain couples TRBV25-1 to TRBJ1-5; D gene ambiguous. Trimming removed 7 bases at V and 0 bases at J, with 10 bases between. This CDR3 contains 14 residues. CDR1 and CDR2 (germline): MGHDK, SYGVNS. CDR3 region: CASTSSNSNQPQHF. The CDR3 DNA is TGTGCCAGCACCTCCAGTAATAGCAATCAGCCCCAGCATTTT.

The gene calls are TRBV7-2 and TRBJ2-6, with D perhaps matching TRBD1 (6 bases). Germline V lookup: CDR1 SGHTA, CDR2 FQGNSA. V was cut by 1 base and J by 4 bases, with 11 bases left in between. The CDR3 consists of 16 residues. CDR3 bases: TGTGCCAGCAGCTTAGGTCCAGGGGCCGGGGCCAACGTCCTGACTTTC. Translated: CASSLGPGAGANVLTF.

This chain connects TRBV7-2 to TRBJ2-1; D is ambiguous. CDR1 is SGHTA and CDR2 is FQGNSA in the germline V gene. V was trimmed by 7 bases and J by 10 bases, leaving 14 bases between them. The CDR3 consists of 12 residues. In DNA, the CDR3 is TGTGCCAGCACCCGTGAGGCGGTGGAGCAGTTCTTC. This codes for CASTREAVEQFF.

V gene TRBV29-1 combines with J gene TRBJ2-7; 7 bases agree with TRBD1. The CDR3 consists of 13 residues. Germline CDR1 is SQVTM and CDR2 is ANQGSEA. V was pared by 7 bases and J by 5 bases, with 11 bases of the junction left unmatched. The CDR3 DNA sequence: TGCAGCGCCGACACAGGGGTCAACGACGAGCAGTACTTC. Translation: CSADTGVNDEQYF.

This chain connects TRBV6-5 to TRBJ2-1, with 11 bases fitting TRBD2. V lost 6 bases to trimming and J lost 5 bases; unmatched junction nucleotides: 6. CDR1 is MNHEY and CDR2 is SVGAGI in the germline V gene. The CDR3 has 15 residues. CDR3 coding DNA: TGTGCCAGCAGCCGGACTAGCGGGCGTAACAATGAGCAGTTCTTC. It specifies CASSRTSGRNNEQFF.

This chain connects TRBV7-9 to TRBJ2-1, with D tentatively TRBD2 (5 bases). This CDR3 comprises 16 residues. The V end was cut by 1 base, the J end by 0 bases, with 10 bases between. Looked up from germline, CDR1 is SEHNR and CDR2 is FQNEAQ (reference sequence). The CDR3 DNA follows: TGTGCCAGCAGCTTAGAGAGGGAGATCTCCTACAATGAGCAGTTCTTC. It translates to CASSLEREISYNEQFF.

The chain couples TRBV9 to TRBJ2-7; 10 nucleotides agree with TRBD1. The CDR3 loop spans 16 amino acids. The ends lost 4 bases at V and 0 bases at J; junction bases unmatched: 7. Germline CDR1 SGDLS, CDR2 YYNGEE. The CDR3 sequence: CASSPSGTGVSYEQYF. Written as DNA, the CDR3 is TGTGCCAGCAGCCCCTCCGGGACAGGGGTCTCCTACGAGCAGTACTTC. The whole variable domain, remainder taken from reference TRBV9 and TRBJ2-7, is DSGVTQTPKHLITATGQRVTLRCSPRSGDLSVYWYQQSLDQGLQFLIQYYNGEERAKGNILERFSAQQFPDLHSELNLSSLELGDSALYFCASSPSGTGVSYEQYFGPGTRLTVT.

This chain uses TRBV30 with TRBJ2-7, with D unresolved. V gave up 1 base and J gave up 2 bases, with 15 bases separating them. The germline CDR1 and CDR2 sequences are GTSNPN and SVGIG (reference sequence). The CDR3 covers 15 residues. CDR3 sequence: CAWSDLPTGPYEQYF. The DNA for the CDR3 is TGTGCCTGGAGTGATCTCCCGACTGGCCCCTACGAGCAGTACTTC.

The chain links TRBV29-1 to TRBJ2-7; 10 bases match TRBD2. With 2 bases clipped from V and 7 bases from J, the junction kept 11 bases outside the gene matches. The CDR3 sequence is 15 residues long. Germline lookup yields CDR1 SQVTM and CDR2 ANQGSEA. The chain's CDR3 is CSVESSLAGEGEQYF. The DNA of the CDR3 is TGCAGCGTTGAAAGCAGCCTAGCGGGAGAGGGAGAGCAGTACTTC.

The CDR3 reads CASSYSGSGANVLTF. DNA for the CDR3: TGTGCCAGCAGTTATTCGGGCTCTGGGGCCAACGTCCTGACTTTC. The chain joins TRBV6-5 to TRBJ2-6; D ambiguous. The CDR3 length is 15 residues. Trimming took off 3 bases at V and 0 bases at J, with 6 bases between the two ends. The germline CDR1 and CDR2 sequences are MNHEY and SVGAGI.

Written as DNA, the CDR3 is TGTGCCAGCAGTGGGGGCTTCTATGGCTACACCTTC. Amino acids: CASSGGFYGYTF. This chain joins TRBV7-9 and TRBJ1-2; a possible D gene is TRBD1 (6 bases). Germline CDR1 and CDR2: SEHNR and FQNEAQ (reference sequence). The CDR3 has 12 residues. The V and J ends lost 6 bases and 4 bases respectively, with 9 bases between them.

The chain is built from TRBV7-9 and TRBJ1-2, with no clear D. The germline V gene encodes CDR1 SEHNR and CDR2 FQNEAQ (reference sequence). The CDR3 is 16 residues long. Trimming cost V 5 bases and J 3 bases, with 19 bases left between them. The CDR3 DNA is TGTGCCAGCAGCCTCACTCCTGGTTCAGGTGACTATGGCTACACCTTC. As protein: CASSLTPGSGDYGYTF.

V gene TRBV7-7 combines with J gene TRBJ2-1; tentative D call: TRBD2 (5 bases). Germline CDR1 reads SSHAT; CDR2 reads FNYEAQ (reference sequence). The CDR3 sequence is 15 residues long. Trimming took 5 bases from V and 0 from J, leaving 11 bases between them. CDR3 residues: CASSPSGSSYNEQFF. The CDR3 DNA sequence: TGTGCCAGCAGCCCTTCGGGGAGCTCCTACAATGAGCAGTTCTTC.

This clone was seen a single time. This chain uses TRBV25-1 with TRBJ1-2; the D gene is possibly TRBD1 (6 bases). Germline V gene sequence: CDR1 MGHDK, CDR2 SYGVNS. V dropped 2 bases and J dropped 6 bases, with 16 bases sitting between them. The CDR3 is 15 amino acids. CDR3: CASSELGGADDGYTF. The CDR3 bases are TGTGCCAGCAGTGAACTTGGGGGGGCGGACGATGGCTACACCTTC.

This clone was observed once. This chain connects TRBV6-5 to TRBJ1-1; no clear D gene. CDR1 and CDR2 (germline): MNHEY, SVGAGI. The CDR3 extends over 13 amino acids. Between the trimmed V and J ends, which lost 4 bases and 1 base, there was a span of 7 bases. The DNA of the CDR3 is TGTGCCAGCAGTTTTGGAGGGAACACTGAAGCTTTCTTT. The encoded protein is CASSFGGNTEAFF.

V gene TRBV7-9 combines with J gene TRBJ1-1; perhaps TRBD1 as D (5 bases). Trimming stripped 3 bases from V and 0 bases from J, with 8 bases between. The CDR3 contains 14 residues. The germline V gene has CDR1 SEHNR and CDR2 FQNEAQ (reference sequence). The CDR3 DNA is TGTGCCAGCAGCTTTGCAGGGTTGAACACTGAAGCTTTCTTT. Its protein product is CASSFAGLNTEAFF.

This chain joins TRBV19 and TRBJ2-7, with TRBD1 matching 9 bases. The CDR3 loop spans 14 amino acids. The J segment lost 1 base and the V segment lost 3 bases, leaving 1 base of the junction unmatched. Germline values: CDR1 LNHDA, CDR2 SQIVND (reference sequence). Written as DNA, the CDR3 is TGTGCCAGTAGTATGGGACAGGGATCCTACGAGCAGTACTTC. It translates to CASSMGQGSYEQYF.

The chain is built from TRBV4-3 and TRBJ2-2; 10 nucleotides align to TRBD2. V was pared by 4 bases and J by 6 bases, with 5 bases of the junction left unmatched. Germline V lookup: CDR1 LGHNA, CDR2 YSLEER. The CDR3 runs 15 residues. The CDR3 sequence: CASSPEGTSAGELFF. For the CDR3, the DNA is TGCGCCAGCAGCCCCGAAGGGACTAGCGCCGGGGAGCTGTTTTTT.

The gene calls are TRBV4-3 and TRBJ2-1; TRBD1 matches 11 bases. J gave up 4 bases and V 0 bases, and 8 bases lay outside the gene matches. CDR3 length: 18 amino acids. Looked up from germline, CDR1 is LGHNA and CDR2 is YSLEER. CDR3 amino acids: CASSQDLGGDRGYNEQFF. DNA of the CDR3: TGCGCCAGCAGCCAAGATCTTGGGGGGGACAGGGGGTACAATGAGCAGTTCTTC.